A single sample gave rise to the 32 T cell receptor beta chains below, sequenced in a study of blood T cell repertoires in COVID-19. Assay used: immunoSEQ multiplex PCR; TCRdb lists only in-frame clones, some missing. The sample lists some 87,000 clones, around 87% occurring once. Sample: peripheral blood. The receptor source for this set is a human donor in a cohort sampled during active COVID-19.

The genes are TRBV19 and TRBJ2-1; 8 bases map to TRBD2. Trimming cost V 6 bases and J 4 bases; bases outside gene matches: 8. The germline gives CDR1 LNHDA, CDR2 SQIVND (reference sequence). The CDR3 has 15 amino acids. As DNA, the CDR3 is TGTGCCAGTAGCCTCCGGGGGGGGGCGTACAATGAGCAGTTCTTC. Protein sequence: CASSLRGGAYNEQFF.

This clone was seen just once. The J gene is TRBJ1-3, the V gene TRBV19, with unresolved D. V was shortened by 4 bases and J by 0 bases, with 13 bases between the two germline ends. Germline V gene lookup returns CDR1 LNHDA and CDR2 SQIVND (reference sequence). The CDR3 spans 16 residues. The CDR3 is CASSTLWANSGNTIYF. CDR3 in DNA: TGTGCCAGTAGTACCTTGTGGGCGAACTCTGGAAACACCATATATTTT.

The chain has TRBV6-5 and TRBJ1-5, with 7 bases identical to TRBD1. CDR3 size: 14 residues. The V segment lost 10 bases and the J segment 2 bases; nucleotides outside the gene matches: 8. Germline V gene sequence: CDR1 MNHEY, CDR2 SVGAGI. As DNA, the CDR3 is TGTGCCACCGAGGGGGCCTGGGGCAATCAGCCCCAGCATTTT. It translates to CATEGAWGNQPQHF.

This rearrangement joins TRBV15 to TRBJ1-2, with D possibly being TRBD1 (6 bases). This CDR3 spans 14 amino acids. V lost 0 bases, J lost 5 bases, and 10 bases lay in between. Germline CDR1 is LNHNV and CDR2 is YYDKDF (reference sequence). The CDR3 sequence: CATSRERGMYGYTF. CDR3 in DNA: TGTGCCACCAGCAGAGAGAGGGGGATGTATGGCTACACCTTC.

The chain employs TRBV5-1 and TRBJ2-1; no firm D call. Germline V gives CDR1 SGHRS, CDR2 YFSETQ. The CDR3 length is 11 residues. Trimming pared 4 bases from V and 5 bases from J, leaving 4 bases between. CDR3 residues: CASSLNNEQFF. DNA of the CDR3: TGCGCCAGCAGCCTAAACAATGAGCAGTTCTTC. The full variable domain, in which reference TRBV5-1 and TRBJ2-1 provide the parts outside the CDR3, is KAGVTQTPRYLIKTRGQQVTLSCSPISGHRSVSWYQQTPGQGLQFLFEYFSETQRNKGNFPGRFSGRQFSNSRSEMNVSTLELGDSALYLCASSLNNEQFFGPGTRLTVL.

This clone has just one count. The CDR3 loop reads CAWSVFGTDTQYF. As DNA, the CDR3 is TGTGCCTGGAGTGTATTCGGCACAGATACGCAGTATTTT. The chain couples TRBV30 to TRBJ2-3; D uncertain. CDR1 GTSNPN and CDR2 SVGIG come from the germline V gene (reference sequence). Trimming pared 0 bases from V and 1 base from J, leaving 5 bases between. The CDR3 runs to 13 residues. The full variable domain, with the rest looked up from reference TRBV30 and TRBJ2-3, is SQTIHQWPATLVQPVGSPLSLECTVEGTSNPNLYWYRQAAGRGLQLLFYSVGIGQISSEVPQNLSASRPQDRQFILSSKKLLLSDSGFYLCAWSVFGTDTQYFGPGTRLTVL.

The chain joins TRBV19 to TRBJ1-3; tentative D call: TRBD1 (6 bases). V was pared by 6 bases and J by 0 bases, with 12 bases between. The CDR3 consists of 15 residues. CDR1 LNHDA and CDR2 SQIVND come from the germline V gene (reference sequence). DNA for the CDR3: TGTGCCAGTAGACAAGACAGGACCTCTGGAAACACCATATATTTT. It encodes CASRQDRTSGNTIYF.

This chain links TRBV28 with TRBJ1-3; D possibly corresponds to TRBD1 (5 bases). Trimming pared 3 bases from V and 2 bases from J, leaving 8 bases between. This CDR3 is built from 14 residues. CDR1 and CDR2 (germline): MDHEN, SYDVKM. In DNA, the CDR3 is TGTGCCAGCAGTTTGACAGTCCCTGGAAACACCATATATTTT. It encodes CASSLTVPGNTIYF.

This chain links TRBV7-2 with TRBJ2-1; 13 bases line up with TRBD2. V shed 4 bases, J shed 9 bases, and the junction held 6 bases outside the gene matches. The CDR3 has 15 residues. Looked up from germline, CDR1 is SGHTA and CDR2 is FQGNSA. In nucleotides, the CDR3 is TGTGCCAGCAGCTCGAAACTAGCGGGGGGGACTGAGCAGTTCTTC. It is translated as CASSSKLAGGTEQFF.

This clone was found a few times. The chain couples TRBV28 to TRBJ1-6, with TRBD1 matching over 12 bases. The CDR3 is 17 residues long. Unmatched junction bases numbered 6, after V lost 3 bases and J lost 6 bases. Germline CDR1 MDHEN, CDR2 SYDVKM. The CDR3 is CASSFGTGGVSNSPLHF. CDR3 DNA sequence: TGTGCCAGCAGTTTCGGGACAGGGGGCGTCTCTAATTCACCCCTCCACTTT.

The CDR3 nucleotides are TGCAGTGCTAGTAGCGGGCCAAGCTCCTACAATGAGCAGTTCTTC. It encodes CSASSGPSSYNEQFF. The chain employs TRBV20-1 and TRBJ2-1; 7 bases align to TRBD2. The CDR3 covers 15 residues. The V gene end was trimmed by 3 bases and the J gene end by 0 bases; junction bases not matched to a gene: 5. Germline V gene lookup returns CDR1 DFQATT and CDR2 SNEGSKA (reference sequence).

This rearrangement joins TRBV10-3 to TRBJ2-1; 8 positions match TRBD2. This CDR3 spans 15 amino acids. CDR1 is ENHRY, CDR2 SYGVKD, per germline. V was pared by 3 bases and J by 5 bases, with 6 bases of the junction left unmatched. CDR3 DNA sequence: TGTGCCATCAGTGAAGTAGCGGGGAGAGACAATGAGCAGTTCTTC. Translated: CAISEVAGRDNEQFF.

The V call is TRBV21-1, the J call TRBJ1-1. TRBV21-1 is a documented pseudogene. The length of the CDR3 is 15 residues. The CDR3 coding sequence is TGTGCCAGCAGCAAAAAGGTGGGAGAAGTCACTGAAGCTTTCTTT. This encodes CASSKKVGEVTEAFF.

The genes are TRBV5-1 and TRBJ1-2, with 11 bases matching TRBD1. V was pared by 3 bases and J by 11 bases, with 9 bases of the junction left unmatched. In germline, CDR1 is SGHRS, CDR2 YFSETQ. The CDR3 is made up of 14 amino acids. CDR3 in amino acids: CASSSGQGALSYTF. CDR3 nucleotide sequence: TGCGCCAGCAGCTCTGGACAGGGGGCGCTTAGTTACACCTTC.

The CDR3 protein is CASSPTGGTETQYF. CDR3 DNA sequence: TGTGCCAGCAGCCCCACGGGGGGGACGGAGACCCAGTACTTC. The chain has TRBV7-3 and TRBJ2-5; 8 positions agree with TRBD2. The CDR3 consists of 14 residues. Trimming removed 5 bases from V and 5 bases from J; junction bases left unmatched: 7. The germline gives CDR1 SGHTA, CDR2 FQGTGA.

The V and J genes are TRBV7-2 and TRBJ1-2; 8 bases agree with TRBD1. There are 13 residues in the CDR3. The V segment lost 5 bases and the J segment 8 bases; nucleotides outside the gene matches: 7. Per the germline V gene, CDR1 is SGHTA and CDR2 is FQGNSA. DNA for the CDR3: TGTGCCAGCAGCGGCCAGGGGGCGAGAGGCTACACCTTC. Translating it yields CASSGQGARGYTF.

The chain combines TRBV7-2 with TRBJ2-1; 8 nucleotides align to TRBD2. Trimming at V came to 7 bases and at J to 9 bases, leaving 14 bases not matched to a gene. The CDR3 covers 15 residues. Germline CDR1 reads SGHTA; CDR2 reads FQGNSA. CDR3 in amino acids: CASTRRGGVSGEQFF. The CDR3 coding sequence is TGTGCCAGCACAAGACGGGGGGGTGTCTCAGGTGAGCAGTTCTTC.

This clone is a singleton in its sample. The CDR3 is CASSLLSGGTEAFF. CDR3 bases: TGTGCCAGCAGCTTACTATCGGGAGGCACTGAAGCTTTCTTT. This chain joins TRBV7-9 and TRBJ1-1; D call uncertain. CDR1 is SEHNR and CDR2 is FQNEAQ in the germline V gene (reference sequence). This CDR3 spans 14 amino acids. V lost 2 bases and J 4 bases, leaving 11 bases between the germline ends.

The CDR3 here is CASSADRGSPLHF. The CDR3 nucleotides read TGTGCCAGCTCAGCTGACAGGGGTTCACCCCTCCACTTT. The chain carries TRBV18 and TRBJ1-6; 8 positions match TRBD1. V was pared by 5 bases and J by 9 bases, with 3 bases of the junction left unmatched. The V gene's germline CDR1 is KGHSH and CDR2 LQKENI. This CDR3 has 13 amino acids.

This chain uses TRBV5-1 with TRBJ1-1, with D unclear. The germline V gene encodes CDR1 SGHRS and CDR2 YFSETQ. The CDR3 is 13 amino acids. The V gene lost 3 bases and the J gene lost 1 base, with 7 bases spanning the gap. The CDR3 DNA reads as TGCGCCAGCAGCTACGGAGGGAACACTGAAGCTTTCTTT. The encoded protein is CASSYGGNTEAFF.

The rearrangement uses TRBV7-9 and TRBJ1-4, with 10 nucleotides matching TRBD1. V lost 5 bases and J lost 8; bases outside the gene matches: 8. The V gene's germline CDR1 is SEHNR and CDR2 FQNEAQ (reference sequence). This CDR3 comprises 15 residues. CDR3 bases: TGTGCCAGCAGCACAGGACAGGGGGGACGGGAAAAACTGTTTTTT. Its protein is CASSTGQGGREKLFF.

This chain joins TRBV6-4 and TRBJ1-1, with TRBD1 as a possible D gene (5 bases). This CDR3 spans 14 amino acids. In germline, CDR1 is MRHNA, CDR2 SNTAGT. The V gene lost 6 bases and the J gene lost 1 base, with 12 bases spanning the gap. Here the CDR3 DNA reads TGTGCCAGCAGGCGACAGCCATCGAACACTGAAGCTTTCTTT. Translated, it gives CASRRQPSNTEAFF.

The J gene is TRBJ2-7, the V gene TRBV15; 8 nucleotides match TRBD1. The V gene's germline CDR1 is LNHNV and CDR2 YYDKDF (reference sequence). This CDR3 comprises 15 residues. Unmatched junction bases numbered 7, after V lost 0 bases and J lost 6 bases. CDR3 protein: CATSREGQGIREQYF. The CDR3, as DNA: TGTGCCACCAGCAGAGAAGGACAGGGTATTCGCGAGCAGTACTTC.

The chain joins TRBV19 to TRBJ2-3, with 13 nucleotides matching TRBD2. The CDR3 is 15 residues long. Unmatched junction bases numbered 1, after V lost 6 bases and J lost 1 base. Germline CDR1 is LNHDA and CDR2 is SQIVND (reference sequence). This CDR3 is CASSGTSGGTDTQYF. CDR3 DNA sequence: TGTGCCAGTAGCGGGACTAGCGGGGGCACAGATACGCAGTATTTT.

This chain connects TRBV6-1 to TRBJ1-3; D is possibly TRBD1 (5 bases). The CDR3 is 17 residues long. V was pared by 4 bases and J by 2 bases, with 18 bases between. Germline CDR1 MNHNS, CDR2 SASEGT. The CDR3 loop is CASSANLGRHTGNTIYF. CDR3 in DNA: TGTGCCAGCAGTGCGAACCTGGGGCGTCATACTGGAAACACCATATATTTT.

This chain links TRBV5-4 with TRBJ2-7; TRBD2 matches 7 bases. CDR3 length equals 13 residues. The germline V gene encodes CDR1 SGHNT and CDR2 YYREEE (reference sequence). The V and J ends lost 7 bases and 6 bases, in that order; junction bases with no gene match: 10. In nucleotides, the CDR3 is TGTGCCAGCTCCTGGGGGAGGGAAGGCGAGCAGTACTTC. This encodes CASSWGREGEQYF. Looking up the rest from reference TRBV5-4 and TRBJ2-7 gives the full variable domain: ETGVTQSPTHLIKTRGQQVTLRCSSQSGHNTVSWYQQALGQGPQFIFQYYREEENGRGNFPPRFSGLQFPNYSSELNVNALELDDSALYLCASSWGREGEQYFGPGTRLTVT.

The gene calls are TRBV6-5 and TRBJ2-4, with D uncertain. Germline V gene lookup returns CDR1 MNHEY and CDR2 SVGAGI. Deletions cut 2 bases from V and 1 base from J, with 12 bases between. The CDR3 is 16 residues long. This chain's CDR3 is CASSYEVRSAKNIQYF. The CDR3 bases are TGTGCCAGCAGTTACGAGGTGAGGTCGGCCAAAAACATTCAGTACTTC.

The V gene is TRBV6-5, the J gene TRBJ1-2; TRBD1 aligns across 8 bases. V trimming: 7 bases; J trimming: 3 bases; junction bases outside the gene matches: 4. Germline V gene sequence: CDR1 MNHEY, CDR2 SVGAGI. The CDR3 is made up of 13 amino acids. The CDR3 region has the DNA TGTGCCAGCAACGGACAGGGCGACTATGGCTACACCTTC. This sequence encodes CASNGQGDYGYTF.

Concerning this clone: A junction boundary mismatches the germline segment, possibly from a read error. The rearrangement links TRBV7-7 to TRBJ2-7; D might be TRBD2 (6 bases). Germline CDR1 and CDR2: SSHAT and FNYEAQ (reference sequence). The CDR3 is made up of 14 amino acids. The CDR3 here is CASSPEWGVNEQYF. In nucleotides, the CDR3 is TGTGCTAGCAGCCCCGAATGGGGGGTAAACGAGCAGTACTTC.

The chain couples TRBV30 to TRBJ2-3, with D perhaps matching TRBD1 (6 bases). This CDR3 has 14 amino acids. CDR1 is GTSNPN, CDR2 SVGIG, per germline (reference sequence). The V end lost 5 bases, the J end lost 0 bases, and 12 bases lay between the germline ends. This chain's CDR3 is CAWGPGASTDTQYF. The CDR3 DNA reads TGTGCCTGGGGCCCAGGGGCTAGCACAGATACGCAGTATTTT. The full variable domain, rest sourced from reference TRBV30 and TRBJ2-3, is SQTIHQWPATLVQPVGSPLSLECTVEGTSNPNLYWYRQAAGRGLQLLFYSVGIGQISSEVPQNLSASRPQDRQFILSSKKLLLSDSGFYLCAWGPGASTDTQYFGPGTRLTVL.

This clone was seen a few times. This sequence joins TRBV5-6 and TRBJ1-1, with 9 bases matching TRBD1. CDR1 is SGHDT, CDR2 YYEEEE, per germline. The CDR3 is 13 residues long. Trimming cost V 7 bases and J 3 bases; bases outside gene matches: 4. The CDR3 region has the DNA TGTGCCAGCCTCGACAGGGGGGACACTGAAGCTTTCTTT. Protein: CASLDRGDTEAFF. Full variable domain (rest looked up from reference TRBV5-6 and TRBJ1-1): DAGVTQSPTHLIKTRGQQVTLRCSPKSGHDTVSWYQQALGQGPQFIFQYYEEEERQRGNFPDRFSGHQFPNYSSELNVNALLLGDSALYLCASLDRGDTEAFFGQGTRLTVV.

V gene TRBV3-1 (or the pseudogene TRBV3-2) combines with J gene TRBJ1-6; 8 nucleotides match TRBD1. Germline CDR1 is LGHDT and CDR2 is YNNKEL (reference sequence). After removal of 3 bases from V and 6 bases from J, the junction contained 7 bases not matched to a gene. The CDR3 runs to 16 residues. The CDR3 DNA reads TGTGCCAGCAGCCAGGTTTACAGGGGGTCTAATTCACCCCTCCACTTT. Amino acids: CASSQVYRGSNSPLHF.